This TCR beta chain was sequenced in a study of shared clonotypes between healthy human individuals. The data were produced by immunoSEQ multiplex PCR, yet TCRdb's version contains in-frame clones alone and is incomplete. This sample has nearly 750,000 clones, with around 70% found just once. Per germline, CDR1 SGHNT and CDR2 YENEEA. The CDR3 has 15 residues. Between the trimmed V and J ends, which lost 3 bases and 2 bases, there was a span of 13 bases. Input material: memory CD4+ T cells sorted from blood. The subset: CD45RA-negative fraction. This chain links TRBV11-3 with TRBJ2-5; TRBD1 is a possible D gene (5 bases). This TCR came from a woman in her twenties or thirties in good health. CDR3: CASSFGTGTQETQYF. CDR3 DNA: TGTGCCAGCAGCTTTGGAACAGGAACTCAAGAGACCCAGTACTTC.